A selection of T cell receptor beta chains follows, all from one sample in a study of tumor-infiltrating lymphocytes in primary liver carcinoma. TCRdb reprocessed the multiplex PCR reads with MiXCR, giving one entry per CDR3 protein. This sample carries under 150,000 distinct CDR3 sequences, around 65% of them seen once, and the ten largest clones take 8.1%. What was sequenced was tumor-adjacent normal liver tissue. The receptors derive from a woman aged 60-70 years with primary liver carcinoma and hepatitis B virus infection. Both conserved end residues are trimmed from each CDR3. Not all rows give a size; the values are once, few, many and, for expanded clones, a class.

J gene,V gene,clone size,CDR3 protein
-,TRBV11-2,-,AGCLILAGDTDTQH
TRBJ2-7,TRBV28,-,ASSFPGPSYEQY
TRBJ2-5,TRBV29-1,medium-sized,SVEGTSGRETQY
TRBJ1-2,TRBV10-2,many,ASTTGQGRGYT
TRBJ1-2,TRBV7-9,few,ASSLSAGSGGYT
TRBJ1-1,TRBV4-1,-,ASSLSPGQGRLNIEAF
TRBJ1-2,TRBV29-1,-,SVVHRGYGYT
TRBJ2-2,TRBV28,few,ASSLWRGRANTGELF
TRBJ2-7,TRBV6-1,-,ASSGGDFSYEQY
TRBJ1-2,TRBV11-2,-,VSSFREEGGYGFT
TRBJ1-1,TRBV25-1,-,ASSDTQTVRAF
TRBJ2-7,TRBV5-6,once,AITVQTGGRYEQY
TRBJ2-1,TRBV11-2,-,ASSPDSRYMELF
TRBJ1-2,TRBV29-1,-,SCPREGHIYGYT
TRBJ2-1,TRBV7-8,-,ASSAAPSGAYNEQS
TRBJ2-5,TRBV28,-,VSTPRVGLAGGSETQY
TRBJ2-5,TRBV29-1,-,SVESATEGLLVRETQY
TRBJ2-2,TRBV12-3/TRBV12-4,many,ASTAGGPSTHTGELF
TRBJ2-6,TRBV6-5,-,ASSVRVWGSGANALT
TRBJ2-3,TRBV29-1,-,SVEGWPAGSNTDTQY
TRBJ2-2,TRBV6-1,-,ASGTGYTGKLF
TRBJ1-3,TRBV4-1,many,ASSQAGGFGNTIY
TRBJ2-1,TRBV11-1,-,VSSPPPASGFSSYNEQF
TRBJ2-3,TRBV11-1,-,ASGLRQRAGESH
TRBJ1-2,TRBV29-1,-,SIGDRGYGYA
TRBJ1-2,TRBV29-1,few,SAESQSDCGYT
TRBJ2-5,TRBV2,-,ASNPLFQETQY
TRBJ1-2,TRBV11-2,-,TSSLDPIRALRYGYT
TRBJ2-3,TRBV11-2,-,ASSHGLVSSTDTQY
TRBJ2-5,TRBV4-2,many,ASSQDTASGRAVPGETQY
TRBJ1-2,TRBV5-4,-,ASNPGDGCN
TRBJ2-2,TRBV6-6,-,ASTVISNTGELF
TRBJ2-5,TRBV29-1,many,SVPTGQEAQY
TRBJ2-1,TRBV11-2,-,ASSPHLGRDNEQF
TRBJ1-5,TRBV19,-,ASRSFRATEYSNQPQH
TRBJ1-2,TRBV20-1,-,SATSGTENYGYT
TRBJ2-6,TRBV12-3/TRBV12-4,many,ASSLTSGIFSGANVLT
TRBJ2-3,TRBV11-2,medium-sized,ASSLDRLAGFFDTQY
TRBJ2-1,TRBV28,-,ANSSLARLGNEQF
TRBJ2-7,TRBV4-2,-,ASSQDLGSRDLRYEQY
TRBJ1-1,TRBV6-6,many,ASIHGVNTEAF
TRBJ1-2,TRBV28,many,ASSSPGYT
TRBJ2-1,TRBV29-1,-,IVVWLAGGLHCNEQF
TRBJ2-1,TRBV6-6,-,ANSSGTGGEQF
TRBJ2-1,TRBV28,-,ASSSLTGGVYNEQF
TRBJ2-7,TRBV7-9,many,ASSPGQGAYEQY
TRBJ2-1,TRBV29-1,few,SVAPGLAGEYNEQF
TRBJ2-7,TRBV4-2,once,AISQDPLGQGGYERY
TRBJ2-7,TRBV12-3/TRBV12-4,many,ASRTQGEGYEQY
TRBJ1-5,TRBV11-2,-,AGSLDPSGAESQPQH
TRBJ2-1,TRBV4-1,many,ASSQEAAGVYNEQF
TRBJ2-3,TRBV5-1,-,ASSRLANSTDTQY
TRBJ2-1,TRBV28,many,ASGLTSSYNEQF
TRBJ2-3,TRBV10-2,-,TSEPSGGTDTQY
TRBJ1-2,TRBV29-1,-,SVAQGADDGYT
TRBJ1-2,TRBV29-1,-,SVEIGLGCGYT
TRBJ2-3,TRBV29-1,many,SVATSGSGADTQY
TRBJ2-3,TRBV6-5,-,ASSYSTRTVVVFTQY